Reported below is one TCR beta chain. The CDR3 has 20 amino acids. V lost 5 bases to trimming and J lost 0 bases, with 28 bases between them. Germline V CDR1 and CDR2: LNHDA, SQIVND (reference sequence). This sample stems from a study of cytomegalovirus exposure and HLA in healthy donors. Amplification used 60 Vbeta primers and 13 Jbeta primers. Repertoires were generated with immunoSEQ multiplex PCR, while TCRdb's copy carries only in-frame clones and drops some. Found here are some 150,000 clones, 81% of them singletons; the top ten hold 13%. The genes are TRBV19 and TRBJ1-1, with TRBD1 as a possible D gene (6 bases). Sequencing input: PBMCs. The receptor was derived from a woman aged 50 to 65 in good health and CMV-seronegative. In DNA, the CDR3 is TGTGCCAGTAGTCTATCGGTCCTTGGGGGGGCAGGGCCTCTGAACACTGAAGCTTTCTTT. This gives the protein CASSLSVLGGAGPLNTEAFF.